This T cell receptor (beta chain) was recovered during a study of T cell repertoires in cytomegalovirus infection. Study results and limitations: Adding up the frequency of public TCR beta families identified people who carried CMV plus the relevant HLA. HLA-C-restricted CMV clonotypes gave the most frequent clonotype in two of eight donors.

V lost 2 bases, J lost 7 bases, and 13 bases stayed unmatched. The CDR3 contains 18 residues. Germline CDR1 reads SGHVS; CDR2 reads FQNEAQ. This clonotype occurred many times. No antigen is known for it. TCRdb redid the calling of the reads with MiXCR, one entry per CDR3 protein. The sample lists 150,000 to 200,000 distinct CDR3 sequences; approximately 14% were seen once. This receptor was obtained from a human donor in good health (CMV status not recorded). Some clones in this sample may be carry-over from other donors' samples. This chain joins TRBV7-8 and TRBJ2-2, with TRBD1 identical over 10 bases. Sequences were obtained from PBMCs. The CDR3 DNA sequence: TGTGCCAGCAGCTTACAACCTAGGACAGGGGGTTCGCACGGGGAGCTGTTTTTT. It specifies CASSLQPRTGGSHGELFF.